What follows are 9 T cell receptor beta chains derived from one specimen sequenced in a study of T cells in Graves' hyperthyroidism and ophthalmopathy (dated by TCRdb to about 2019). Library prep was done by multiplex PCR. Instrument used: Illumina HiSeq 2000. TCR beta CDR3 regions were amplified from RNA transcripts. The first round of RT-PCR for the TCR CDR3 was performed with the HTBI primer set and the Qiagen OneStep RT-PCR kit. Clones were called with MiXCR by TCRdb after fastp trimmed the public reads at Q25, and only in-frame beta chains were retained. One record per CDR3 amino acid sequence lists the most common genes and DNA. This sample has roughly 800,000 distinct CDR3 sequences in its table, and around 38% of those were observed once. In total, the top ten clones hold approximately 10% of the sample. Sequenced sample: blood. These receptors originate from a man between 18 and 29 years old with Graves' hyperthyroidism.

There are a few counts of this clonotype. This sequence joins TRBV5-6 and TRBJ1-3; D not resolved. Trimming left V 2 bases short and J 0 bases short, with 12 bases between. Germline lookup yields CDR1 SGHDT and CDR2 YYEEEE. The length of the CDR3 is 16 residues. DNA of the CDR3: TGTGCCAGCAGCTTCCCGGGTCGGACCTCTGGAAACACCATATATTTT. This codes for CASSFPGRTSGNTIYF.

This rearrangement joins TRBV7-6 to TRBJ1-4; a weak D match, TRBD1 (5 bases). CDR1 and CDR2 from the germline V gene are SGHVS and FNYEAQ. The V end was cut by 3 bases, the J end by 8 bases, with 13 bases between. CDR3 length equals 14 residues. Here the CDR3 DNA reads TGTGCCAGCAGCTTGGGCAGGGTAAAGGAAAAACTGTTTTTT. Translating gives CASSLGRVKEKLFF.

This clonotype was seen many times. The chain has TRBV20-1 and TRBJ1-4; possible D gene TRBD1, 6 bases. CDR1 DFQATT and CDR2 SNEGSKA come from the germline V gene (reference sequence). V lost 6 bases to trimming and J lost 8 bases, with 13 bases between them. The CDR3 totals 12 residues. Here the CDR3 DNA reads TGCAGTGCCGACCACAGGGACGAAAAACTGTTTTTT. Translated: CSADHRDEKLFF.

V is TRBV5-1 and J is TRBJ2-7; TRBD2 agrees at 8 bases. There are 14 residues in the CDR3. The V and J ends lost 4 bases and 3 bases, in that order; junction bases with no gene match: 6. Germline lookup yields CDR1 SGHRS and CDR2 YFSETQ. The CDR3 DNA is TGCGCCAGCAGCCCCGGGGGGGGAGTCTACGAGCAGTACTTC. It specifies CASSPGGGVYEQYF.

The genes are TRBV29-1 and TRBJ1-1; no definite D call. The V gene's germline CDR1 is SQVTM and CDR2 ANQGSEA. The ends were cut back, 0 bases at V and 1 base at J, with 6 bases in the middle. CDR3 length: 13 amino acids. The DNA of the CDR3 is TGCAGCGTTGAAGACGCAGGGAACACTGAAGCTTTCTTT. This sequence encodes CSVEDAGNTEAFF.

Concerning this clonotype itself: An end of the junction does not agree with germline; a read error may underlie this. The chain joins TRBV7-9 to TRBJ2-5; maybe TRBD2 (5 bases). CDR1 is SEHNR, CDR2 FQNEAQ, per germline (reference sequence). This CDR3 spans 15 amino acids. As DNA, the CDR3 is TGTGCCAGCAGCACCTGGACTCAACCCCAAGGGACCCAGTACTTC. Encoded protein: CASSTWTQPQGTQYF.

This clonotype was picked up a small number of times. J is TRBJ1-4 and V is TRBV6-2 or TRBV6-3; D is unclear. The V end was cut by 6 bases, the J end by 6 bases, with 5 bases between. Germline V gives CDR1 MNHEY, CDR2 SVGEGT. The CDR3 has 11 amino acids. CDR3 region: CASSGDEKLFF. In nucleotides, the CDR3 is TGTGCCAGCAGCGGAGATGAAAAACTGTTTTTT.

The rearrangement links TRBV2 to TRBJ2-3, with D tentatively TRBD2 (7 bases). The V and J ends lost 8 bases and 9 bases respectively, with 9 bases between them. The CDR3 is made up of 10 amino acids. Germline V gives CDR1 SNHLY, CDR2 FYNNEI. CDR3 in amino acids: CASEGGTQYF. The CDR3 coding sequence is TGTGCCAGCGAGGGGGGGACGCAGTATTTT. The entire variable domain, with the rest obtained from reference TRBV2 and TRBJ2-3, is as follows: EPEVTQTPSHQVTQMGQEVILRCVPISNHLYFYWYRQILGQKVEFLVSFYNNEISEKSEIFDDQFSVERPDGSNFTLKIRSTKLEDSAMYFCASEGGTQYFGPGTRLTVL.

This clonotype has a count of ten or more. This sequence joins TRBV7-8 and TRBJ2-2; D not certain. Per germline, CDR1 SGHVS and CDR2 FQNEAQ. Trimming stripped 3 bases from V and 2 bases from J, with 22 bases between. The CDR3 totals 19 residues. The CDR3 DNA sequence: TGTGCCAGCAGCTTGAGTTATTGGACGATGGGGTACAACACCGGGGAGCTGTTTTTT. Amino acid sequence: CASSLSYWTMGYNTGELFF.